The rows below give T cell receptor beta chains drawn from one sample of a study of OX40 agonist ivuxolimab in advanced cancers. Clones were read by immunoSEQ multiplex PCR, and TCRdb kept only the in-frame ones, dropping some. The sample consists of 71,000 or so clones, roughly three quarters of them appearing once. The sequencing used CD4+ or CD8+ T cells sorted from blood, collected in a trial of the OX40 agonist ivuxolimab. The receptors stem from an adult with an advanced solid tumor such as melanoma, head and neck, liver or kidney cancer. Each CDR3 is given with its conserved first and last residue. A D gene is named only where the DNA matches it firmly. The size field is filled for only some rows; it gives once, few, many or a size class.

CASSVGSLAGRTGELFF | TGTGCCAGCAGCGTAGGGTCCCTAGCCGGGCGCACCGGGGAGCTGTTTTTT | TRBJ2-2 | TRBV9 | NA | NA
CASSQGRLGAKNTEAFF | TGCGCCAGCAGCCAAGGGAGGCTCGGGGCGAAGAACACTGAAGCTTTCTTT | TRBJ1-1 | TRBV4-1 | NA | NA
CASSSGRAIYGYTF | TGTGCCAGCAGCTCGGGCCGGGCTATCTATGGCTACACCTTC | TRBJ1-2 | TRBV5-4 | NA | NA
CASSPAPGGSIEKLFF | TGTGCCAGCTCACCAGCCCCGGGGGGATCTATTGAAAAACTGTTTTTT | TRBJ1-4 | TRBV18 | NA | NA
CASSSGGYEQYF | TGCGCCAGCAGCTCAGGTGGCTACGAGCAGTACTTC | TRBJ2-7 | TRBV5-1 | NA | NA
CASSLGWRADPNEQYF | TGTGCCAGCAGCTTAGGATGGAGGGCAGATCCTAACGAGCAGTACTTC | TRBJ2-7 | TRBV7-3 | NA | NA
CASSLVSGGYTF | TGTGCCAGCAGCTTAGTTAGTGGGGGCTACACCTTC | TRBJ1-2 | TRBV11-2 | NA | NA
CASSLDARETQYF | TGTGCCAGCAGCTTAGATGCAAGAGAGACCCAGTACTTC | TRBJ2-5 | TRBV11-3 | NA | NA
CASSWVTSGGYEQYF | TGTGCCAGCAGCTGGGTGACTTCAGGGGGCTACGAGCAGTACTTC | TRBJ2-7 | TRBV5-4 | NA | TRBD1
CASSLFGSSYEQYF | TGTGCCAGCAGCTTATTTGGGAGCTCCTACGAGCAGTACTTC | TRBJ2-7 | TRBV7-9 | NA | NA
CASSEEGGVTEAFF | TGTGCCAGCAGTGAAGAGGGGGGGGTAACTGAAGCTTTCTTT | TRBJ1-1 | TRBV6-4 | NA | NA
CASSPGETDGNTIYF | TGTGCCAGCTCACCTGGGGAGACAGACGGAAACACCATATATTTT | TRBJ1-3 | TRBV18 | NA | NA
CASSVEGPNSPLHF | TGTGCCAGCAGCGTGGAGGGACCTAATTCACCCCTCCACTTT | TRBJ1-6 | TRBV9 | NA | NA
CASSLVSTTGTGELFF | TGTGCCAGCAGCTTAGTTTCCACCACGGGGACCGGGGAGCTGTTTTTT | TRBJ2-2 | TRBV7-8 | once | NA
CASSLNRGRYEQYF | TGTGCCAGCAGCTTAAACAGGGGGCGGTACGAGCAGTACTTC | TRBJ2-7 | TRBV11-2 | NA | TRBD1
CASSPGWDYGYTF | TGTGCCAGTAGTCCAGGGTGGGACTATGGCTACACCTTC | TRBJ1-2 | TRBV19 | NA | NA
CASSLAYGDEQFF | TGTGCCAGCAGCTTAGCGTACGGGGATGAGCAGTTCTTC | TRBJ2-1 | TRBV7-8 | NA | NA
CASSLSGRGNTIYF | TGTGCCAGCAGCCTCTCGGGGCGAGGAAACACCATATATTTT | TRBJ1-3 | TRBV6-4 | NA | NA
CASSESKGQRGGRGEQYF | TGCGCCAGCAGTGAGTCGAAAGGTCAGCGGGGGGGCCGCGGCGAGCAGTACTTC | TRBJ2-7 | TRBV10-1 | NA | TRBD2
CAISGGVRVYEQYF | TGTGCCATCAGTGGGGGGGTTAGGGTCTACGAGCAGTACTTC | TRBJ2-7 | TRBV10-3 | NA | NA
CASSEWTGPGRAFF | TGTGCCAGCAGTGAATGGACAGGCCCTGGGCGGGCTTTCTTT | TRBJ1-1 | TRBV2 | NA | TRBD1
CAWSARDYTDTQYF | TGTGCCTGGAGTGCTAGGGACTACACAGATACGCAGTATTTT | TRBJ2-3 | TRBV30 | NA | TRBD2
CASSQTRGGSSEQYF | TGCGCCAGCAGCCAAACGCGCGGGGGATCGAGCGAGCAGTACTTC | TRBJ2-7 | TRBV4-1 | once | TRBD2
CATSRDLGRSYEQYF | TGTGCCACCAGCAGAGATCTCGGACGCTCCTACGAGCAGTACTTC | TRBJ2-7 | TRBV15 | NA | NA
CASSVGQTDEQFF | TGTGCCAGCAGCGTAGGACAGACGGATGAGCAGTTCTTC | TRBJ2-1 | TRBV9 | NA | NA
CASSLECYASLCEQFF | TGTGCCAGCAGCTTAGAGTGCTACGCTAGCTTGTGTGAGCAGTTCTTC | TRBJ2-1 | TRBV11-3 | NA | NA
CASSPGGTSSYNEQFF | TGCGCCAGCAGCCCCGGAGGGACAAGCTCCTACAATGAGCAGTTCTTC | TRBJ2-1 | TRBV5-1 | NA | NA
CATHVGAVGEKLFF | TGTGCCACCCACGTTGGGGCAGTTGGGGAAAAACTGTTTTTT | TRBJ1-4 | TRBV2 | NA | NA
CASSGQSNQPQHF | TGTGCCAGCAGCGGACAGTCCAATCAGCCCCAGCATTTT | TRBJ1-5 | TRBV2 | NA | NA
CASSLGVTEAFF | TGTGCCAGCAGCTTAGGCGTCACTGAAGCTTTCTTT | TRBJ1-1 | TRBV7-9 | NA | NA
CATTGGQEKLFF | TGTGCCACCACAGGGGGACAAGAAAAACTGTTTTTT | TRBJ1-4 | TRBV2 | NA | TRBD1
CASSGGTATYEQYF | TGCGCCAGCAGCGGCGGGACAGCTACGTACGAGCAGTACTTC | TRBJ2-7 | TRBV5-1 | NA | NA
CASSQDLIADTQYF | TGTGCCAGCAGCCAAGATTTGATCGCAGATACGCAGTATTTT | TRBJ2-3 | TRBV4-2 | NA | NA
CASQQESSYNSPLHF | TGTGCCAGTCAACAGGAAAGCTCCTATAATTCACCCCTCCACTTT | TRBJ1-6 | TRBV19 | NA | NA
CASRGSAGHTGELFF | TGTGCCAGCAGGGGGAGCGCGGGCCACACCGGGGAGCTGTTTTTT | TRBJ2-2 | TRBV27 | NA | NA
CASSLGQEDYEQYF | TGTGCCAGCAGCTTGGGCCAGGAGGATTACGAGCAGTACTTC | TRBJ2-7 | TRBV5-4 | NA | NA
CASSIWGLGNNSPLHF | TGTGCCAGTAGTATATGGGGTCTCGGGAATAATTCACCCCTCCACTTT | TRBJ1-6 | TRBV19 | NA | NA
CASSRTSGGPSSYNEQFF | TGTGCCAGCAGCCGGACTAGCGGGGGGCCGAGCTCCTACAATGAGCAGTTCTTC | TRBJ2-1 | TRBV11-1 | NA | TRBD2
CASSIERNTEAFF | TGTGCCAGTAGTATCGAGCGAAACACTGAGGCTTTCTTT | TRBJ1-1 | TRBV19 | once | NA
CASSLVTSGTSEQYF | TGTGCCAGCAGCTTGGTTACTAGCGGTACGTCTGAGCAGTACTTC | TRBJ2-7 | TRBV5-4 | NA | TRBD2
CASSLVGQGISYEQYF | TGTGCCAGCAGCTTAGTCGGTCAGGGGATATCCTACGAGCAGTACTTC | TRBJ2-7 | TRBV7-2 | NA | NA
CASSLEGTGGEKLFF | TGTGCCAGCAGCCTAGAGGGAACCGGGGGTGAAAAACTGTTTTTT | TRBJ1-4 | TRBV2 | medium-sized | NA
CASSQDQGAGYGYTF | TGCGCCAGCAGCCAAGATCAAGGGGCCGGCTATGGCTACACCTTC | TRBJ1-2 | TRBV4-1 | NA | NA
CASSIVLAGNNEQFF | TGTGCCAGTAGTATCGTCCTAGCGGGTAACAATGAGCAGTTCTTC | TRBJ2-1 | TRBV19 | few | TRBD2
CASSFDSSEKLFF | TGTGCCAGCAGCTTCGATTCCAGTGAAAAACTGTTTTTT | TRBJ1-4 | TRBV5-5 | NA | NA
CASSQSGSYNEQFF | TGCGCCAGCAGTCAATCGGGCTCATACAATGAGCAGTTCTTC | TRBJ2-1 | TRBV23-1 | NA | NA
CASSLWEGVSDQPQHF | TGTGCCAGCAGCTTGTGGGAGGGGGTCTCGGATCAGCCCCAGCATTTT | TRBJ1-5 | TRBV5-4 | NA | NA
CASQARAASGGHREQFF | TGTGCCAGCCAAGCGCGGGCGGCTAGCGGGGGGCACAGGGAGCAGTTCTTC | TRBJ2-1 | TRBV9 | NA | TRBD2
CASSTRLAGGPSYNEQFF | TGTGCCAGCAGTACCCGACTAGCGGGAGGGCCCTCGTACAATGAGCAGTTCTTC | TRBJ2-1 | TRBV27 | NA | TRBD2
CASSIDGGTGSYEQYF | TGTGCCAGTAGTATAGACGGCGGGACAGGTAGCTACGAGCAGTACTTC | TRBJ2-7 | TRBV19 | NA | TRBD1
CSVLTGGAGGYTF | TGCAGCGTTCTGACAGGGGGCGCAGGTGGCTACACCTTC | TRBJ1-2 | TRBV29-1 | NA | TRBD1
CASAQEGVKDTQYF | TGTGCCAGCGCGCAAGAAGGGGTGAAAGATACGCAGTATTTT | TRBJ2-3 | TRBV5-4 | few | NA
CASRRVGQPQHF | TGTGCCAGCAGACGCGTAGGACAGCCCCAGCATTTT | TRBJ1-5 | TRBV6-5 | few | NA
CASWTEAIYNSPLHF | TGTGCCAGTTGGACGGAGGCGATCTATAATTCACCCCTCCACTTT | TRBJ1-6 | TRBV27 | NA | NA
CASREGGNEKLFF | TGTGCCTCGAGGGAGGGTGGAAATGAAAAACTGTTTTTT | TRBJ1-4 | TRBV6-1 | NA | NA
CASSRTSDEQFF | TGTGCCAGCAGTCGGACTAGCGATGAGCAGTTCTTC | TRBJ2-1 | TRBV2 | NA | TRBD2
CASSLGAGLHQPQHF | TGTGCCAGCAGCTTAGGGGCGGGGTTGCATCAGCCCCAGCATTTT | TRBJ1-5 | TRBV7-2 | few | NA
CASSQVGLASANTGELFF | TGTGCCAGCAGCCAAGTAGGCCTAGCGTCCGCGAACACCGGGGAGCTGTTTTTT | TRBJ2-2 | TRBV4-2 | NA | NA
CASSRRGALTDTQYF | TGCGCCAGCAGCCGGAGGGGGGCGCTGACAGATACGCAGTATTTT | TRBJ2-3 | TRBV5-1 | NA | NA